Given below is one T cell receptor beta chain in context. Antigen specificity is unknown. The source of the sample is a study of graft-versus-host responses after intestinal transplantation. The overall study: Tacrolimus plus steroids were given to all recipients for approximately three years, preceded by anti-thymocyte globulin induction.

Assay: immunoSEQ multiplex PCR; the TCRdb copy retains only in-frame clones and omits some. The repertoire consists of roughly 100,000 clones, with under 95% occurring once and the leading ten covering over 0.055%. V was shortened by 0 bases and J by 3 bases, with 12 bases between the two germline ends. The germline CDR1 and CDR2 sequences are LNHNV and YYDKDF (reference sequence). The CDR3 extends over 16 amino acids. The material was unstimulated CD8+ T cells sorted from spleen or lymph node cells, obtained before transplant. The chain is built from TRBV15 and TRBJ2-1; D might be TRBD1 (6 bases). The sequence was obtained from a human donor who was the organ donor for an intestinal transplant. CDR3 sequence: CATSRDWQGNYNEQFF. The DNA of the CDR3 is TGTGCCACCAGCAGAGATTGGCAGGGGAACTACAATGAGCAGTTCTTC.